This is a list of T cell receptor beta chains from one sample in a study of shared clonotypes between healthy human individuals. Sequenced by immunoSEQ multiplex PCR; TCRdb stores in-frame clones only, minus some. The data contain roughly 500,000 clones, about 96% of them singletons. The source material was naive CD4+ T cells sorted from blood. The receptor source for this set is a woman under 40 in good health. Both conserved end residues are part of each CDR3. A D gene is named only where the DNA matches it firmly. Clone size is shown for a subset of rows, as once, few, many or a class of expanded clone.

once	.	TRBJ1-4	TRBV9	CASSVGITGGEKLFF	TGTGCCAGCAGCGTAGGAATCACCGGGGGTGAAAAACTGTTTTTT
.	.	TRBJ1-1	TRBV11-2	CASSLRGITEAFF	TGTGCCAGCAGCTTGAGGGGCATCACTGAAGCTTTCTTT
.	.	TRBJ1-5	TRBV19	CASSISETSNQPQHF	TGTGCCAGTAGTATAAGTGAGACAAGCAATCAGCCCCAGCATTTT
.	.	TRBJ1-1	TRBV18	CASSPPGVGTEAFF	TGTGCCAGCTCACCACCAGGGGTGGGAACTGAAGCTTTCTTT
.	TRBD2	TRBJ2-2	TRBV7-2	CASSLDSGRGNTGELFF	TGTGCCAGCAGCTTAGATAGCGGGAGGGGGAACACCGGGGAGCTGTTTTTT
.	.	TRBJ1-5	TRBV12-5	CASGLNSNQPQHF	TGTGCTAGTGGTTTGAATAGCAATCAGCCCCAGCATTTT
.	.	TRBJ1-4	TRBV5-6	CASSLVHGSSNEKLFF	TGTGCCAGCAGCTTGGTTCATGGCAGCTCTAATGAAAAACTGTTTTTT
.	TRBD2	TRBJ2-3	TRBV5-4	CASSLGLAGVDTQYF	TGTGCCAGCAGCTTGGGACTAGCGGGAGTTGATACGCAGTATTTT
.	TRBD2	TRBJ2-1	TRBV10-1	CASSERRGGAYNEQFF	TGCGCCAGCAGTGAGCGACGGGGGGGGGCATACAATGAGCAGTTCTTC
.	.	TRBJ2-3	TRBV7-2	CASSLDPAATQYF	TGTGCCAGCAGCTTAGATCCGGCGGCTACGCAGTATTTT
.	.	TRBJ2-3	TRBV7-2	CASTFKVEGRTDTQYF	TGTGCCAGCACCTTCAAGGTAGAGGGGAGGACAGATACGCAGTATTTT
.	TRBD1	TRBJ2-1	TRBV27	CASSLRGGHEQFF	TGTGCCAGCAGTTTACGAGGGGGCCATGAGCAGTTCTTC
.	.	TRBJ1-4	TRBV6-5	CASSSTGGARKLFF	TGTGCCAGCAGCTCGACAGGTGGTGCGCGAAAACTGTTTTTT
.	.	TRBJ2-6	TRBV10-3	CAISETLSSGANVLTF	TGTGCCATCAGTGAGACGCTCAGCTCTGGGGCCAACGTCCTGACTTTC
.	.	TRBJ1-2	TRBV20-1	CSAYGGSYTF	TGCAGTGCTTACGGCGGGAGCTACACCTTC